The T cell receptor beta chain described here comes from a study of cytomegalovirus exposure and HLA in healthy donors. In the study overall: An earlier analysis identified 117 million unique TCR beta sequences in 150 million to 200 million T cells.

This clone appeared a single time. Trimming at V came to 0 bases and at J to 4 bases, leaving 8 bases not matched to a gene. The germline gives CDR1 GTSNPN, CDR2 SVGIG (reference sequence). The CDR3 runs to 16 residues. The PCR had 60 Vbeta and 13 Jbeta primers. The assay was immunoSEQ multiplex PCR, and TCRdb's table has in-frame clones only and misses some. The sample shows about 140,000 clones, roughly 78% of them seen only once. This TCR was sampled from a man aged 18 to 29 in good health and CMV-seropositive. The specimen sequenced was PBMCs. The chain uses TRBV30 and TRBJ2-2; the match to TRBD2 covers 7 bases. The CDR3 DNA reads TGTGCCTGGAGTGTACTCCGGACTAGTAGCACCGGGGAGCTGTTTTTT. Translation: CAWSVLRTSSTGELFF.